This is a list of T cell receptor beta chains from one sample in a study of sequential checkpoint blockade in melanoma. Produced via immunoSEQ multiplex PCR; TCRdb's table is partial and in-frame only. The sample consists of 13,000 or so clones, about four fifths of them appearing once. The sample was CD8+ T cells sorted from blood (inferred from file names), taken from a patient given nivolumab and ipilimumab in sequence. These receptors were taken from a human donor with melanoma. CDR3s include the opening cysteine and the closing phenylalanine or tryptophan. Fields, in order: J gene, D gene, V gene, clone size, CDR3 DNA, CDR3 protein. A D gene is named only where the DNA matches it firmly. Part of the rows lack a size; the others show once, few, many or a class for expanded clones.

TRBJ1-1 . TRBV7-8 . TGTGCCAGCAGCTCCTCAGGGGAGAGGGACACTGAAGCTTTCTTT CASSSSGERDTEAFF
TRBJ1-1 . TRBV7-2 . TGTGCCAGCAGCTTCGGTGGGAACACTGAAGCTTTCTTT CASSFGGNTEAFF
TRBJ2-1 TRBD1 TRBV7-8 . TGTGCCAGCAGCCCTCAAACAGGGGGCGCGAGGAATGAGCAGTTCTTC CASSPQTGGARNEQFF
TRBJ1-2 . TRBV10-3 . TGTGCCATCAGCCCAAATACAGCTAACTATGGCTACACCTTC CAISPNTANYGYTF
TRBJ1-5 TRBD1 TRBV4-2 . TGTGCCAGCAGCCCCGGAGGGGGCGATCAGCCCCAGCATTTT CASSPGGGDQPQHF
TRBJ2-7 . TRBV9 once TGTGCCAGCAGCGTCACGGGAGCCTACGAGCAGTACTTC CASSVTGAYEQYF
TRBJ2-3 . TRBV25-1 . TGTGCCAGCAGTGAATTTTCCTGGAGGCAGGCCACAGATACGCAGTATTTT CASSEFSWRQATDTQYF
TRBJ2-5 TRBD1 TRBV6-6 . TGTGCCAGCAGTTACGCAGGGGGCGGAGAGACCCAGTACTTC CASSYAGGGETQYF
TRBJ1-1 TRBD1 TRBV4-1 few TGCGCCAGCAGCCAAGGGGGACAGTTGCCGGAAGCTTTCTTT CASSQGGQLPEAFF
TRBJ1-4 . TRBV6-5 . TGTGCCAGCAGCCCAGGAGGCGAACTGTTTTTT CASSPGGELFF
TRBJ2-7 . TRBV2 . TGTGCCAGCAAGGGGGGGCCCTACGAGCAGTACTTC CASKGGPYEQYF
TRBJ2-7 . TRBV25-1 . TGTGCCAGCAGTCTTTACGAGCAGTACTTC CASSLYEQYF
TRBJ2-7 . TRBV7-8 . TGTGCCAGCAGCTTAGGGGGCAGAGCCTACGAGCAGTACTTC CASSLGGRAYEQYF
TRBJ1-5 . TRBV19 large TGTGCCAGTCAGGCAGGGGGCAATCAGCCCCAGCATTTT CASQAGGNQPQHF
TRBJ2-7 TRBD1 TRBV4-3 . TGCGCCAGCAGCCAGGACAGGGGGACCTACGAGCAGTACTTC CASSQDRGTYEQYF
TRBJ2-7 . TRBV9 few TGTGCCAGCAGCCCGGTACCAGGGCAGTACGAGCAGTACTTC CASSPVPGQYEQYF
TRBJ2-7 . TRBV27 . TGTGCCAGCACCTGGGGCGCTAACTCCTACGAGCAGTACTTC CASTWGANSYEQYF
TRBJ2-7 . TRBV7-6 . TGTGCCAGCAGCCCTGCACAGGGTCGGTCCTACGAGCAGTACTTC CASSPAQGRSYEQYF
TRBJ2-1 . TRBV27 . TGTGCCAGCAGTTTTTGGGGGCGAGAGCAGTTCTTC CASSFWGREQFF
TRBJ2-3 . TRBV4-2 . TGTGCCAGCAGCCAGAGACAGAGCACAGATACGCAGTATTTT CASSQRQSTDTQYF
TRBJ1-5 . TRBV7-9 . TGTGCCAGCAGCTTAGGAGGGCTCAGCAATCAGCCCCAGCATTTT CASSLGGLSNQPQHF
TRBJ1-1 . TRBV6-5 . TGTGCCAGCAGTTATAGTGCAGGGTGGGACACTGAAGCTTTCTTT CASSYSAGWDTEAFF
TRBJ2-7 . TRBV9 . TGTGCCAGCAGCGTAGAGGGTAGGGGCCCCTACGAGCAGTACTTC CASSVEGRGPYEQYF
TRBJ1-5 . TRBV28 . TGTGCCAGCAGTTTGAGGTTCGAGGGAATCGGCAATCAGCCCCAGCATTTT CASSLRFEGIGNQPQHF
TRBJ2-5 TRBD2 TRBV19 . TGTGCCAGTAGTATAGTGACTAGCGGGGCATACCAAGAGACCCAGTACTTC CASSIVTSGAYQETQYF
TRBJ2-1 TRBD2 TRBV29-1 . TGCAGCGTTCCGCTAGCGGGGGGGCTATACAATGAGCAGTTCTTC CSVPLAGGLYNEQFF
TRBJ2-7 . TRBV7-8 . TGTGCCAGCAGCCCCAGGGCTAACAGACCCTACGAGCAGTACTTC CASSPRANRPYEQYF
TRBJ2-5 . TRBV7-8 . TGTGCCAGCAGCCGAGAACTCCAAGAGACCCAGTACTTC CASSRELQETQYF
TRBJ2-3 TRBD2 TRBV6-4 . TGTGCCAGCAGCCGCGGGGGTGGTACAGATACGCAGTATTTT CASSRGGGTDTQYF
TRBJ2-7 . TRBV19 . TGTGCCAGTAGTATAGTCGGCGGGGAAAAGACCTACGAGCAGTACTTC CASSIVGGEKTYEQYF
TRBJ2-1 TRBD2 TRBV7-2 . TGTGCCAGCAGCCACGGACTAGCGTATAGCTCCTACAATGAGCAGTTCTTC CASSHGLAYSSYNEQFF
TRBJ2-7 TRBD2 TRBV7-9 . TGTGCCAGTGGTCCGGGAGGCCCCTACGAGCAGTACTTC CASGPGGPYEQYF
TRBJ1-1 . TRBV28 . TGTGCCAGCAGTTTTAAAACTGATTTTGGGGGCAGGACTGAAGCTTTCTTT CASSFKTDFGGRTEAFF
TRBJ2-2 . TRBV2 . TGTGCCAGCAGTGAAGCGCCGGGCACCGGGGAGCTGTTTTTT CASSEAPGTGELFF
TRBJ1-5 TRBD1 TRBV6-1 few TGTGCCAGCAGTGGGGGGACAGGGCGACCCCAGCATTTT CASSGGTGRPQHF
TRBJ2-7 TRBD1 TRBV19 . TGTGCCAGTAGCCAAGGGACAGTATACGAGCAGTACTTC CASSQGTVYEQYF
TRBJ1-4 . TRBV11-2 . TGTGCCAGCAGCCGCGACAGATTGGTTAATGAAAAACTGTTTTTT CASSRDRLVNEKLFF
TRBJ1-4 . TRBV6-5 few TGTGCCAGCAGTCGCCGGGGGGCGGGTGAAAAACTGTTTTTT CASSRRGAGEKLFF
TRBJ1-2 . TRBV9 . TGTGCCAGCACCAAAGGGGCCGGCTACACCTTC CASTKGAGYTF
TRBJ2-7 TRBD1 TRBV4-3 . TGCGCCAGCACCAAAGGACAGGGGGCGATTTACGAGCAGTACTTC CASTKGQGAIYEQYF
TRBJ2-7 . TRBV9 . TGTGCCAGCAGCCCGGGACACACCCCGCGATACGAGCAGTACTTC CASSPGHTPRYEQYF
TRBJ2-7 . TRBV9 . TGTGCCAGCAGCGTCACGGGGTTCCACGAGCAGTACTTC CASSVTGFHEQYF
TRBJ1-1 . TRBV5-6 few TGTGCCAGCAGCCCGGGGTACACTGAAGCTTTCTTT CASSPGYTEAFF